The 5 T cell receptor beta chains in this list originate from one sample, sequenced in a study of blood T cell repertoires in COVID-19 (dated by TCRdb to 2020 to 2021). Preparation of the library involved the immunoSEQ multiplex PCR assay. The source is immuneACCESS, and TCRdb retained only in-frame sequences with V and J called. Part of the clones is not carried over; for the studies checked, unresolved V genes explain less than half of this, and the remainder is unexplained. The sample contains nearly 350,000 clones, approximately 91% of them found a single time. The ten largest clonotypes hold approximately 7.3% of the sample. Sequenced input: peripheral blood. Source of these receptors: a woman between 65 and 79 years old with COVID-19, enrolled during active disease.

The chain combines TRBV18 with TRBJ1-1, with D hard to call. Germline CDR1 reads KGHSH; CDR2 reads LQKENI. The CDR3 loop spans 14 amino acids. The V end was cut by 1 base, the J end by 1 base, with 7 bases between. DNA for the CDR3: TGTGCCAGCTCACCACTTCGACAGAACACTGAAGCTTTCTTT. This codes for CASSPLRQNTEAFF.

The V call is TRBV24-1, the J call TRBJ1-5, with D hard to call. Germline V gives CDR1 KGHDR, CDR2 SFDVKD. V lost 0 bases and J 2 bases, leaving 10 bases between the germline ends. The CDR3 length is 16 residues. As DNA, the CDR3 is TGTGCCACCAGTGATTTGTCTAGGGAGGGCAATCAGCCCCAGCATTTT. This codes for CATSDLSREGNQPQHF.

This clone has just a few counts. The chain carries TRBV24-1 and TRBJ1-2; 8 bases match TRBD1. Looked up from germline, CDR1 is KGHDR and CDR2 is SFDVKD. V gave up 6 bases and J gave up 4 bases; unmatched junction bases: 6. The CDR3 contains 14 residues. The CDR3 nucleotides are TGTGCCACCAGTCCAACAGGGGGTAGCTATGGCTACACCTTC. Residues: CATSPTGGSYGYTF.

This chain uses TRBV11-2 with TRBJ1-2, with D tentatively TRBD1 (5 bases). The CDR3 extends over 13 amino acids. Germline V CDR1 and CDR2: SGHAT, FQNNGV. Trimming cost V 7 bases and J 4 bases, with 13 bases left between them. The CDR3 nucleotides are TGTGCCAGCACCCGGGGGAGGCTCTATGGCTACACCTTC. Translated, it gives CASTRGRLYGYTF.

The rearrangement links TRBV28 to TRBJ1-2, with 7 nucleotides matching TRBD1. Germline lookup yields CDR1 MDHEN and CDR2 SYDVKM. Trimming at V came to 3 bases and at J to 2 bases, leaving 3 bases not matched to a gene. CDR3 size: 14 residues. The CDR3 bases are TGTGCCAGCAGTTTTACAGGGGTAAACTATGGCTACACCTTC. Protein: CASSFTGVNYGYTF.